The entry that follows covers one T cell receptor (beta chain) sequence. Its antigen has not been determined. The input lacks base qualities; no much larger clone sits a single base away. Via the germline V gene, CDR1 is SGDLS and CDR2 YYNGEE. The junction carries 19 bases between V and J, which are trimmed by 5 bases and 7 bases respectively. Spanning cysteine to phenylalanine, the CDR3 consists of 15 amino acids. This entry keeps only the CDR3 DNA: 45 bases, framed from base 1. The sample is drawn from a study of response to subunit inactivated influenza vaccine (dated by TCRdb to the late 2010s). For context, the study as a whole: Deep quantitative T cell receptor repertoire profiling was used in the study to track responses to a trivalent subunit inactivated influenza vaccine.

What the authors observed across the whole study: It was suggested by the authors that each seasonal influenza vaccination may recruit only a limited number of new T cells.

The library was prepared using RT-PCR. Instrument used: Illumina HiSeq 2500. Through fastp at Q25 and MiXCR, TCRdb rebuilt clones from the public reads, retaining in-frame beta chains. Under each unique CDR3 protein, matching rows form one entry showing the most common genes and DNA. The sample yields 800,000 to 1,000,000 distinct CDR3 sequences; 20% to 25% were counted once. Roughly 10% of the sample lies in the top ten. The sequencing here drew on PBMCs from blood, taken approximately 5 days after vaccination. The sequence joins TRBV9 to TRBJ2-1; the D assignment is uncertain and may be TRBD1 or TRBD2, with 5 bases supporting each. This TCR derives from a man in his forties or fifties who received an inactivated influenza vaccine. Donor details come from another sample of the same person, matched by shared clones. The nucleotide sequence reads TGTGCCAGCAGTACCGGGGACGCACCTAAAAATGAGCAGTTCTTC. Its translation is CASSTGDAPKNEQFF.